The next 26 T cell receptor beta chains were all read from a single sample in a study of blood T cell repertoires in COVID-19. This table comes from immunoSEQ multiplex PCR, and its TCRdb copy is limited to in-frame clones, with some not included. The profile covers roughly 100,000 clones, with around 80% appearing a single time and around 4% taken by the ten largest. Sample: peripheral blood. Receptors originate from a man in his sixties with acute or convalescent COVID-19.

The CDR3 nucleotides read TGTGCCAGCTCACCACCGGAGGGGCGCAACACTGAAGCTTTCTTT. Protein product: CASSPPEGRNTEAFF. The rearrangement uses TRBV18 and TRBJ1-1; a weak D match, TRBD1 (5 bases). CDR1 and CDR2 (germline): KGHSH, LQKENI. This CDR3 is 15 amino acids long. V lost 0 bases and J 2 bases, leaving 10 bases between the germline ends.

The V gene is TRBV29-1, the J gene TRBJ2-6; 9 nucleotides agree with TRBD1. Per the germline V gene, CDR1 is SQVTM and CDR2 is ANQGSEA. The V gene end was trimmed by 3 bases and the J gene end by 2 bases; junction bases not matched to a gene: 5. The CDR3 contains 16 residues. DNA for the CDR3: TGCAGCGTTGAGGGACAGGGAGAAGCTGGGGCCAACGTCCTGACTTTC. Translated: CSVEGQGEAGANVLTF. Filled out from reference TRBV29-1 and TRBJ2-6, the complete variable domain reads SAVISQKPSRDICQRGTSLTIQCQVDSQVTMMFWYRQQPGQSLTLIATANQGSEATYESGFVIDKFPISRPNLTFSTLTVSNMSPEDSSIYLCSVEGQGEAGANVLTFGAGSRLTVL.

In its sample, this clone was seen a few times. This chain links TRBV6-5 with TRBJ1-5, with 10 bases lining up with TRBD1. After removal of 6 bases from V and 6 bases from J, the junction contained 5 bases not matched to a gene. Germline V gene lookup returns CDR1 MNHEY and CDR2 SVGAGI. The CDR3 runs 14 residues. The CDR3 nucleotides read TGTGCCAGCAGCGGGACAGGGGATATTCAGCCCCAGCATTTT. As protein: CASSGTGDIQPQHF.

This clone has only a few counts. The rearrangement links TRBV2 to TRBJ2-5, with a possible D match to TRBD2 (6 bases). The CDR3 loop spans 12 amino acids. Germline V lookup: CDR1 SNHLY, CDR2 FYNNEI. The V gene lost 8 bases and the J gene lost 5 bases, with 12 bases spanning the gap. CDR3 protein: CASRLGRETQYF. DNA for the CDR3: TGTGCCAGCCGTTTAGGGAGGGAGACCCAGTACTTC.

CDR3 nucleotides: TGTGCCAGCAGCCCCTATGGTAGCTACGAGCAGTACTTC. Translated: CASSPYGSYEQYF. The gene calls are TRBV3-1 (or the pseudogene TRBV3-2) and TRBJ2-7; no reliable D call. CDR1 is LGHDT and CDR2 is YNNKEL in the germline V gene (reference sequence). The CDR3 is 13 amino acids. V lost 4 bases to trimming and J lost 3 bases, with 10 bases between them.

The J gene is TRBJ1-1, the V gene TRBV5-1; unclear D gene. The germline V and J ends were trimmed by 3 bases and 6 bases, with 15 bases remaining between them. The CDR3 runs to 14 residues. Germline CDR1 and CDR2: SGHRS and YFSETQ. CDR3 DNA: TGCGCCAGCAGCTCCGGGAGAGATGTGGCTGAAGCTTTCTTT. Protein product: CASSSGRDVAEAFF.

The chain is built from TRBV28 and TRBJ2-7; D call uncertain. Trimming took 5 bases from V and 0 from J, leaving 8 bases between them. Germline V gene lookup returns CDR1 MDHEN and CDR2 SYDVKM. The CDR3 has 13 residues. This CDR3 is CASSPGSSYEQYV. The CDR3 nucleotides read TGTGCCAGCAGTCCAGGTAGCTCCTACGAGCAGTACGTC.

The V gene is TRBV11-2, the J gene TRBJ1-4, with TRBD1 matching 10 bases. Germline CDR1 reads SGHAT; CDR2 reads FQNNGV. V lost 5 bases, J lost 0 bases, and 3 bases stayed unmatched. The CDR3 runs 16 residues. Written as DNA, the CDR3 is TGTGCCAGCAGCCAAGGACAGGGGGCAACTAATGAAAAACTGTTTTTT. The encoded protein is CASSQGQGATNEKLFF.

J is TRBJ1-4 and V is TRBV19; no clear D. CDR1 and CDR2 from the germline V gene are LNHDA and SQIVND (reference sequence). The germline V and J ends were trimmed by 5 bases and 6 bases, with 10 bases remaining between them. The CDR3 is 13 amino acids. Written as DNA, the CDR3 is TGTGCCAGTAGTGTGGCCAGATATGAAAAACTGTTTTTT. It encodes CASSVARYEKLFF.

The rearrangement joins TRBV5-6 to TRBJ2-3, with a tentative D call TRBD2 (5 bases). The V end lost 1 base, the J end lost 1 base, and 7 bases lay between the germline ends. CDR3 length: 14 residues. Germline V lookup: CDR1 SGHDT, CDR2 YYEEEE. CDR3 sequence (DNA): TGTGCCAGCAGCTTGCGGGGTGGCACAGATACGCAGTATTTT. Translating it yields CASSLRGGTDTQYF. The variable domain in full, with the rest retrieved from reference TRBV5-6 and TRBJ2-3, is DAGVTQSPTHLIKTRGQQVTLRCSPKSGHDTVSWYQQALGQGPQFIFQYYEEEERQRGNFPDRFSGHQFPNYSSELNVNALLLGDSALYLCASSLRGGTDTQYFGPGTRLTVL.

The chain carries TRBV9 and TRBJ1-5; no firm D call. Trimming took 0 bases from V and 1 from J, leaving 5 bases between them. The CDR3 spans 14 residues. CDR1 SGDLS and CDR2 YYNGEE come from the germline V gene. The DNA of the CDR3 is TGTGCCAGCAGCGTAGGGCAAAGCAATCAGCCCCAGCATTTT. Protein sequence: CASSVGQSNQPQHF.

The sample holds a few counts of this clone. The rearrangement links TRBV18 to TRBJ1-5; 11 nucleotides agree with TRBD1. The junction had 4 bases not matched to a gene; V was cut back by 3 bases and J by 6 bases. There are 15 residues in the CDR3. Germline assignment: CDR1 KGHSH and CDR2 LQKENI. CDR3 bases: TGTGCCAGCTCACCCGGGACAGGGGGAGTTCAGCCCCAGCATTTT. Encoded protein: CASSPGTGGVQPQHF.

The V call is TRBV24-1, the J call TRBJ2-1; 7 bases line up with TRBD1. Germline V CDR1 and CDR2: KGHDR, SFDVKD. The CDR3 is made up of 15 amino acids. The ends lost 3 bases at V and 7 bases at J; junction bases unmatched: 8. The CDR3 region has the DNA TGTGCCACCAGTGATGAGGGGGCGATTTGGAATGAGCAGTTCTTC. Protein sequence: CATSDEGAIWNEQFF.

This clone was counted only a few times. The chain links TRBV7-2 to TRBJ1-1, with unresolved D. The CDR3 totals 16 residues. Per germline, CDR1 SGHTA and CDR2 FQGNSA. Trimming pared 6 bases from V and 0 bases from J, leaving 17 bases between. The CDR3 DNA reads TGTGCCAGCAGTCGCGGGTGGATCCTCATGAACACTGAAGCTTTCTTT. The encoded protein is CASSRGWILMNTEAFF. Together with reference TRBV7-2 and TRBJ1-1, the CDR3 gives the full variable domain: GAGVSQSPSNKVTEKGKDVELRCDPISGHTALYWYRQSLGQGLEFLIYFQGNSAPDKSGLPSDRFSAERTGGSVSTLTIQRTQQEDSAVYLCASSRGWILMNTEAFFGQGTRLTVV.

The V call is TRBV2, the J call TRBJ2-3; 7 bases agree with TRBD2. The germline V gene has CDR1 SNHLY and CDR2 FYNNEI. The junction had 5 bases not matched to a gene; V was cut back by 5 bases and J by 0 bases. The CDR3 extends over 15 amino acids. The CDR3 DNA sequence: TGTGCCAGCAGTAGGGAGGGGCTCAGCACAGATACGCAGTATTTT. Encoded protein: CASSREGLSTDTQYF.

The J gene is TRBJ1-1, the V gene TRBV30; TRBD1 is a possible D gene (6 bases). The germline V and J ends were trimmed by 3 bases and 7 bases, with 18 bases remaining between them. The CDR3 has 14 amino acids. Germline V lookup: CDR1 GTSNPN, CDR2 SVGIG (reference sequence). Written as DNA, the CDR3 is TGTGCCTGGAGAGGGGGGGTGCGGCGGAATGAAGCTTTCTTT. Translation: CAWRGGVRRNEAFF.

The chain carries TRBV24-1 and TRBJ2-1, with 12 bases lining up with TRBD2. The germline CDR1 and CDR2 sequences are KGHDR and SFDVKD. J gave up 10 bases and V 4 bases, and 10 bases lay outside the gene matches. The CDR3 is 16 amino acids. The CDR3 nucleotides read TGTGCCACCAGTGACACCCTAGCGGGAGGGCCCGGGGAGCAGTTCTTC. As protein: CATSDTLAGGPGEQFF.

The rearrangement links TRBV10-3 to TRBJ2-1; the match to TRBD2 covers 8 bases. Germline CDR1 is ENHRY and CDR2 is SYGVKD. The CDR3 spans 15 residues. The trim removed 5 bases at V and 8 bases at J, leaving 11 bases unmatched. The CDR3: CAISSKREPGDEQFF. The CDR3 region has the DNA TGTGCCATCAGTTCTAAGCGGGAGCCAGGGGATGAGCAGTTCTTC.

The chain links TRBV27 to TRBJ1-1, with 9 bases that match TRBD1. The germline V gene encodes CDR1 MNHEY and CDR2 SMNVEV (reference sequence). V shed 6 bases and J 4 bases; nucleotides not matched to a gene: 12. The CDR3 loop spans 16 amino acids. DNA for the CDR3: TGTGCCAGCAGGCGATGGGGACAGGGTCTATCCACTGAAGCTTTCTTT. Amino acids: CASRRWGQGLSTEAFF.

The chain uses TRBV6-5 and TRBJ1-1; maybe TRBD1 (6 bases). CDR1 is MNHEY, CDR2 SVGAGI, per germline. The germline V and J ends were trimmed by 4 bases and 6 bases, with 18 bases remaining between them. The CDR3 loop spans 15 amino acids. The CDR3 spells CASSSGGAPGSEAFF. DNA of the CDR3: TGTGCCAGCAGTTCGGGGGGGGCGCCCGGTTCTGAAGCTTTCTTT.

In DNA form, the CDR3 reads TGTGCCAGCAGTCTCCCGGGGGAGGCCAGAGGCTACACCTTC. This sequence encodes CASSLPGEARGYTF. The chain uses TRBV28 and TRBJ1-2; TRBD1 might be the D (5 bases). Germline V gene sequence: CDR1 MDHEN, CDR2 SYDVKM. CDR3 length: 14 amino acids. The ends were cut back, 5 bases at V and 8 bases at J, with 18 bases in the middle.

The J gene is TRBJ2-5, the V gene TRBV29-1; tentative D call: TRBD2 (6 bases). Trimming took off 6 bases at V and 5 bases at J, with 19 bases between the two ends. The CDR3 loop spans 14 amino acids. Germline values: CDR1 SQVTM, CDR2 ANQGSEA. CDR3 sequence: CSVVRGSAVETQYF. The CDR3 nucleotides are TGCAGCGTGGTACGGGGGTCCGCAGTGGAGACCCAGTACTTC.

Regarding this clone: Other DNA sequences in this sample translate to the same CDR3. The CDR3 DNA is TGCAGTGCTCCATTGAACACTGAAGCTTTCTTT. Translation gives CSAPLNTEAFF. The chain recombines TRBV20-1 with TRBJ1-1, with D hard to call. Per germline, CDR1 DFQATT and CDR2 SNEGSKA (reference sequence). This CDR3 region has 11 residues. Trimming shortened V by 5 bases and J by 0 bases, and 4 bases separated the two germline ends.

The V gene is TRBV19, the J gene TRBJ1-4; 8 bases match TRBD1. Per germline, CDR1 LNHDA and CDR2 SQIVND (reference sequence). Trimming took 6 bases from V and 0 from J; bases not matched to a gene: 3. This CDR3 has 15 residues. This CDR3 is CASRGDRTTNEKLFF. The CDR3 nucleotides read TGTGCCAGTAGGGGGGACAGGACAACTAATGAAAAACTGTTTTTT.

The chain employs TRBV6-5 and TRBJ2-2; TRBD1 agrees at 10 bases. With 6 bases clipped from V and 11 bases from J, the junction kept 9 bases outside the gene matches. The CDR3 consists of 14 residues. CDR1 and CDR2 from the germline V gene are MNHEY and SVGAGI. The CDR3: CASSLPGTGDELFF. The CDR3 DNA reads TGTGCCAGCAGCCTTCCCGGGACAGGGGATGAGCTGTTTTTT.

The V gene is TRBV19, the J gene TRBJ1-6; D is perhaps TRBD1 (5 bases). Per the germline V gene, CDR1 is LNHDA and CDR2 is SQIVND (reference sequence). This CDR3 is built from 14 residues. V gave up 10 bases and J gave up 6 bases, with 16 bases separating them. Written as DNA, the CDR3 is TGTGCCACCTGTCCAGGGTTTTTTAATTCACCCCTCCACTTT. Protein sequence: CATCPGFFNSPLHF.